Listed below are T cell receptor beta chains from one sample, sequenced in a study of identical twins. TCRdb re-analysed the 5' RACE reads in MiXCR, keeping a single row per CDR3 protein. The table lists over 500,000 distinct CDR3 sequences, approximately 22% of them singletons. In addition, the sample was reused for a study of T cells expressing NK-cell markers.

The sample was CD4+ T cells sorted from blood. Receptors originate from a woman aged 18 to 35 in good health. Each CDR3 is given with its conserved first and last residue. A D gene is named only where the DNA matches it firmly. For some rows the clone size is stated as once, few or many, or as a class when expanded; others skip it.

clone size	V gene	J gene	D gene	CDR3 DNA	CDR3 protein
few	TRBV6-1	TRBJ2-1	TRBD2	TGTGCCAGCAAACCAGCGGGAGGGCCTGGAGAGCAGTTCTTC	CASKPAGGPGEQFF
-	TRBV20-1	TRBJ2-3	-	TGCAGTGCTGTGGTTCCGGCAGATACGCAGTATTTT	CSAVVPADTQYF
few	TRBV20-1	TRBJ2-1	-	TGCAGTGCTGCCGGGAATGAGCAGTTCTTC	CSAAGNEQFF
few	TRBV7-2	TRBJ2-7	-	TGTGCCAGCAGCTTACCTGGGGAGGCCTACGAGCAGTACTTC	CASSLPGEAYEQYF
few	TRBV6-1	TRBJ2-7	TRBD2	TGTGCCATCGAGCCCGGAGTAGCGGGGGCCTACGAGCAGTACTTC	CAIEPGVAGAYEQYF
-	TRBV4-2	TRBJ2-5	TRBD2	TGTGCCAGCAGCCAGGCCGGACTAGCGCAAGAGACCCAGTACTTC	CASSQAGLAQETQYF
-	TRBV10-3	TRBJ2-7	-	TGTGCCATCAGTGAGTTCATGGGAACCTACGAGCAGTACTTC	CAISEFMGTYEQYF
few	TRBV24-1	TRBJ2-1	TRBD2	TGTGCCACCAGCCTGGGGACTAGCGGATACAATGAGCAGTTCTTC	CATSLGTSGYNEQFF
few	TRBV20-1	TRBJ2-1	-	TGCAGTGCTTTCGACAGCTCCTACAATGAGCAGTTCTTC	CSAFDSSYNEQFF
few	TRBV4-3	TRBJ2-3	TRBD2	TGCGCCAGCAGCCAAGAAGCGGGGAGGTCAGATACGCAGTATTTT	CASSQEAGRSDTQYF
few	TRBV15	TRBJ2-7	-	TGTGCCACCAGCAGAGCGGGGAGCTCCTACGAGCAGTACTTC	CATSRAGSSYEQYF
-	TRBV9	TRBJ2-1	TRBD2	TGTGCCAGCAGCGTAGTGGGGACTAGAGGATGGAATGAGCAGTTCTTC	CASSVVGTRGWNEQFF
-	TRBV9	TRBJ1-2	-	TGTGCCAGCAGCGCCAATCACAGGGTGGGAGGCTACACCTTC	CASSANHRVGGYTF
-	TRBV3-1	TRBJ1-2	-	TGTGCCAGCAGCCATTTAGCCGGAGCTGGCTACACCTTC	CASSHLAGAGYTF
few	TRBV29-1	TRBJ1-1	-	TGCAGCGTTGTGCGGCCAGCGAACACTGAAGCTTTCTTT	CSVVRPANTEAFF
few	TRBV20-1	TRBJ2-1	-	TGCAGTGCCCCCCGGGTGTCGAGCTCCTACAATGAGCAGTTCTTC	CSAPRVSSSYNEQFF
-	TRBV20-1	TRBJ2-5	-	TGCAGTGCGGTACAACCGGGAGCCCGGGAGACCCAGTACTTC	CSAVQPGARETQYF
-	TRBV5-1	TRBJ2-6	-	TGCGCCAGCAGCCCCAGAACGGGGTCTGGGGCCAACGTCCTGACTTTC	CASSPRTGSGANVLTF
few	TRBV3-1	TRBJ2-7	-	TGTGCCAGCAGCGGGGGAGCCGTGGTTGGGGAGCAGTACTTC	CASSGGAVVGEQYF
once	TRBV7-8	TRBJ2-3	-	TGTGCCAGCAGCTTAGCGGGGGGCAAGTATTTT	CASSLAGGKYF
-	TRBV7-9	TRBJ1-2	-	TGTGCCAGCAGCACCCGATGGGGGTATGGCTACACCTTC	CASSTRWGYGYTF
few	TRBV5-4	TRBJ2-3	-	TGTGCCAGCAGCTTGAGGGACGGCACAGATACGCAGTATTTT	CASSLRDGTDTQYF
-	TRBV20-1	TRBJ2-2	TRBD1	TGCAGTGCAAGAAAACAGGGGGCCCTCACCGGGGAGCTGTTTTTT	CSARKQGALTGELFF
-	TRBV20-1	TRBJ2-3	-	TGCAGTGCTAGAGGGGGAGGTCGGGATACGCAGTATTTT	CSARGGGRDTQYF
few	TRBV7-9	TRBJ2-3	-	TGTGCCAGCAGCGTGGATACGCAGTATTTT	CASSVDTQYF
few	TRBV3-1	TRBJ2-7	TRBD2	TGTGCCAGCAGCCCAGGGAGCGGGGGTTCTTACCGAGACTTC	CASSPGSGGSYRDF
-	TRBV6-1	TRBJ1-6	TRBD1	TGTGCCAGCAGAGGCCGGGACAGGAATTCACCCCTCCACTTT	CASRGRDRNSPLHF
few	TRBV29-1	TRBJ1-2	-	TGCAGCGGGACGGCGGGTAACTATGGCTACACCTTC	CSGTAGNYGYTF
-	TRBV7-8	TRBJ2-5	TRBD2	TGTGCCAGCAGCTTCGGACTAGCGGGCCTCCTTCCGTACTTC	CASSFGLAGLLPYF
-	TRBV7-9	TRBJ1-1	-	TGTGCCAGCAGCAAGGTGAACACTGAAGCTTTCTTT	CASSKVNTEAFF
few	TRBV3-1	TRBJ2-7	TRBD2	TGTGCCAGCAGCCAACTCGGGGGGGATCGCGAGCAGTACTTC	CASSQLGGDREQYF
-	TRBV19	TRBJ1-6	-	TGTGCCAGTAGTATTGATGCAGATTCACCCCTCCACTTT	CASSIDADSPLHF
-	TRBV20-1	TRBJ1-6	-	TGCAGTGCTAGAGCGGTATATAATTCACCCCTCCACTTT	CSARAVYNSPLHF
-	TRBV12-3/TRBV12-4	TRBJ1-1	-	TGTGCCAGCAGTACCTACCAGAAGTCGAACACTGAAGCTTTCTTT	CASSTYQKSNTEAFF
few	TRBV5-1	TRBJ2-2	TRBD1	TGCGCCAGCAGCTGGGGACAGGGGTCGGACACCGGGGAGCTGTTTTTT	CASSWGQGSDTGELFF
many	TRBV7-3	TRBJ2-3	-	TGTGCCAGCAGCTTAGGGGGCCGCGCAGATACGCAGTATTTT	CASSLGGRADTQYF
once	TRBV10-3	TRBJ2-7	-	TGTGCCATCAGCCCCTTTGGGCGGGATTCCTACGAGCAGTACTTC	CAISPFGRDSYEQYF
-	TRBV29-1	TRBJ1-3	-	TGCAGCGTCGTGGCAGCCTCTGGAAACACCATATATTTT	CSVVAASGNTIYF
-	TRBV6-1	TRBJ2-5	-	TGTGCCAGCAGGGAAACAGGCAACGTGGTAGAGACCCAGTACTTC	CASRETGNVVETQYF
few	TRBV7-2	TRBJ2-1	TRBD2	TGTGCCAGCAGCTCTGGAGCGGGAGGCCCCTACAATGAGCAGTTCTTC	CASSSGAGGPYNEQFF
-	TRBV6-6	TRBJ2-5	-	TGTGCCAGCAGGGACGGGGCCGCGGAGACCCAGTACTTC	CASRDGAAETQYF
few	TRBV15	TRBJ1-2	-	TGTGCCACTACTAGAGGCGGGTCGTCTGGCTACACCTTC	CATTRGGSSGYTF
few	TRBV29-1	TRBJ2-7	-	TGCAGCGTTGAGCTTTATGAGCAGTACTTC	CSVELYEQYF
-	TRBV5-1	TRBJ1-6	TRBD1	TGCGCCAGCAGCTTGGGGGGCAGGGGGACCCCCCTCCACTTT	CASSLGGRGTPLHF
few	TRBV6-6	TRBJ1-1	TRBD1	TGTGCCAGCAGGACAGGGTCGAGAACTGAAGCTTTCTTT	CASRTGSRTEAFF
-	TRBV12-3/TRBV12-4	TRBJ1-2	-	TGTGCCAGCACCTCGGTTCTGGGCGGCTACACCTTC	CASTSVLGGYTF
few	TRBV4-3	TRBJ2-3	TRBD2	TGCGCCAGCAGTGCGCGGGGGGCTAGCACAGATACGCAGTATTTT	CASSARGASTDTQYF
few	TRBV20-1	TRBJ2-1	-	TGCAGTGCCCCGTTCGCTGGGCTGAGCAATGAGCAGTTCTTC	CSAPFAGLSNEQFF
-	TRBV5-1	TRBJ2-1	TRBD2	TGCGCCAGCAGCTTCTTAGCGGGGGGGCAAGGTCTAGATGAGCAGTTCTTC	CASSFLAGGQGLDEQFF
-	TRBV7-8	TRBJ2-7	TRBD1	TGTGCCAGCAGCTTAACCCCGGGACAGGGCAGGTACGAGCAGTACTTC	CASSLTPGQGRYEQYF
-	TRBV6-1	TRBJ2-6	TRBD1	TGTGCCAGCAGATTGCCGGGACAGAGCTCTGGGGCCAACGTCCTGACTTTC	CASRLPGQSSGANVLTF
-	TRBV12-3/TRBV12-4	TRBJ1-2	TRBD1	TGTGCCAGCAGTAGACAGGGGGTCTATGGCTACACCTTC	CASSRQGVYGYTF
-	TRBV20-1	TRBJ2-2	-	TGCAGTGCGCCGGGACCGGGTCTCACCGGGGAGCTGTTTTTT	CSAPGPGLTGELFF
-	TRBV5-1	TRBJ2-7	-	TGCGCCAGCAGCGTGGACAAGAGCTCCTACGAGCAGTACTTC	CASSVDKSSYEQYF
few	TRBV20-1	TRBJ2-5	-	TGCAGTGCTAGATCGCGGGTTCAAGAGACCCAGTACTTC	CSARSRVQETQYF
few	TRBV19	TRBJ2-5	-	TGTGCCAGTAGTCCGACTAGTAAGGAGACCCAGTACTTC	CASSPTSKETQYF
few	TRBV6-1	TRBJ2-7	-	TGTGCCAGCAGTCGCAGAGAAACAGCCTACGAGCAGTACTTC	CASSRRETAYEQYF